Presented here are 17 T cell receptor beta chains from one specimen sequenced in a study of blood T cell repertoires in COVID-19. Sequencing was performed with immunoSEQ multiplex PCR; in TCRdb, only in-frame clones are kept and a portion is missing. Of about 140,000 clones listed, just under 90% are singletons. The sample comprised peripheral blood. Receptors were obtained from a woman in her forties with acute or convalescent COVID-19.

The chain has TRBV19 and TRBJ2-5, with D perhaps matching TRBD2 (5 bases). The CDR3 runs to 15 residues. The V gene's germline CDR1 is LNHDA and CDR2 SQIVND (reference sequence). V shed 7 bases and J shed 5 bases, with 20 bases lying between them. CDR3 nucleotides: TGTGCCAGTATGGGCTACGAGGGCCGGATGGAGACCCAGTACTTC. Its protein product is CASMGYEGRMETQYF.

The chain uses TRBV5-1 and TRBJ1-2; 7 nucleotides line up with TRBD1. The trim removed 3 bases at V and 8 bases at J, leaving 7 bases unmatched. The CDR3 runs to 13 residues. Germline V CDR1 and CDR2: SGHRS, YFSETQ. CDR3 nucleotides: TGCGCCAGCAGCTCTCGACAGGGCGGGGGCTACACCTTC. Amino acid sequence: CASSSRQGGGYTF. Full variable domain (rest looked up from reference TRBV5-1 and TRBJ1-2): KAGVTQTPRYLIKTRGQQVTLSCSPISGHRSVSWYQQTPGQGLQFLFEYFSETQRNKGNFPGRFSGRQFSNSRSEMNVSTLELGDSALYLCASSSRQGGGYTFGSGTRLTVV.

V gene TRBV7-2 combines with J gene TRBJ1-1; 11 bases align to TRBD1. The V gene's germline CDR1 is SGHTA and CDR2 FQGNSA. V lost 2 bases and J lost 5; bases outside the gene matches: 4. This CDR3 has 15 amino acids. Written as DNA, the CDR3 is TGTGCCAGCAGCTTAATGGGACAGGGGGTGACTGAAGCTTTCTTT. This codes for CASSLMGQGVTEAFF.

CDR3 sequence: CASSSPPGTKLFF. DNA for the CDR3: TGTGCCAGCAGTTCCCCGCCGGGAACAAAACTGTTTTTT. This chain links TRBV28 with TRBJ1-4; D gene ambiguous. This CDR3 spans 13 amino acids. Germline V gene sequence: CDR1 MDHEN, CDR2 SYDVKM. With 4 bases removed from V and 10 bases from J, the gap between germline ends came to 13 bases. Combining the CDR3 with reference TRBV28 and TRBJ1-4 gives the whole variable domain DVKVTQSSRYLVKRTGEKVFLECVQDMDHENMFWYRQDPGLGLRLIYFSYDVKMKEKGDIPEGYSVSREKKERFSLILESASTNQTSMYLCASSSPPGTKLFFGSGTQLSVL.

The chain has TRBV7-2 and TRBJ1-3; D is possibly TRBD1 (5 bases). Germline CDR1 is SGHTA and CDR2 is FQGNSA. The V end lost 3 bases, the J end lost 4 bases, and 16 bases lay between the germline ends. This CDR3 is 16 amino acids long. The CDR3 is CASSFYDSRVGNTIYF. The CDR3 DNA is TGTGCCAGCAGCTTCTACGACAGCAGGGTCGGAAACACCATATATTTT.

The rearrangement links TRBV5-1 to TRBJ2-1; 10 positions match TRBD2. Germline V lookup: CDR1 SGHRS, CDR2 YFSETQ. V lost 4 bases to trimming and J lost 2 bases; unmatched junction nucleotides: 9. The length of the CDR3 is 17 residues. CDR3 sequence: CASSGLAGAHPYNEQFF. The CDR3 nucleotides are TGCGCCAGCAGCGGCCTAGCGGGAGCCCACCCCTACAATGAGCAGTTCTTC.

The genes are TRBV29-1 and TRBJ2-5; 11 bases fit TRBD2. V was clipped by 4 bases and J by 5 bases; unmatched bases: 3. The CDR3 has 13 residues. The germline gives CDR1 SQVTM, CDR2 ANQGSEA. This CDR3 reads CSVGTSGYETQYF. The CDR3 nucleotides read TGCAGCGTTGGGACTAGCGGGTACGAGACCCAGTACTTC.

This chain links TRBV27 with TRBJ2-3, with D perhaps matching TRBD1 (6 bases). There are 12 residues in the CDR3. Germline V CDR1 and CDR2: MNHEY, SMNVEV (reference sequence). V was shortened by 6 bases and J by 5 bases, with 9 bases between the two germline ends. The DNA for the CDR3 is TGTGCCAGCAGCAGGGGTGGAGATACGCAGTATTTT. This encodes CASSRGGDTQYF.

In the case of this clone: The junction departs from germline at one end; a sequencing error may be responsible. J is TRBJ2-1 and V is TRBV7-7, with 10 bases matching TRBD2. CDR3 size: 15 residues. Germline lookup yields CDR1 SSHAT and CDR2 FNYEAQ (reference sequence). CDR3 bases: TGTGCTAGCAGCCCTAGCGGGAGCTCCTACAATGAGCAGTTCTTC. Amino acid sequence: CASSPSGSSYNEQFF. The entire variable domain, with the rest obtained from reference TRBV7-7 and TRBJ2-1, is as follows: GAGVSQSPRYKVTKRGQDVTLRCDPISSHATLYWYQQALGQGPEFLTYFNYEAQPDKSGLPSDRFSAERPEGSISTLTIQRTEQRDSAMYRCASSPSGSSYNEQFFGPGTRLTVL.

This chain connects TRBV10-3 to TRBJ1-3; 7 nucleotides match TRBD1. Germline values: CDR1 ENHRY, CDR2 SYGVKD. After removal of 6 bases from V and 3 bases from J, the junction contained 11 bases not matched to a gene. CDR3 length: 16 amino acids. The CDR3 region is CAIRSDETGVGNTIYF. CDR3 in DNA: TGTGCCATCAGGTCCGACGAAACAGGGGTTGGAAACACCATATATTTT.

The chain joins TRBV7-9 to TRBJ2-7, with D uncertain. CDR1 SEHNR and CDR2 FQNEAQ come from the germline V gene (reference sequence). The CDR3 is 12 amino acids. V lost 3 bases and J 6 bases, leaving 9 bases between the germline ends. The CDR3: CASSFQAGEQYF. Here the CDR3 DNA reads TGTGCCAGCAGCTTTCAGGCAGGCGAGCAGTACTTC.

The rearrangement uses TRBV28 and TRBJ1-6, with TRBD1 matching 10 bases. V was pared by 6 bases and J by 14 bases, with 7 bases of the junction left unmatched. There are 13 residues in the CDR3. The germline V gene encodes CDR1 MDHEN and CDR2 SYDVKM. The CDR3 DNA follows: TGTGCCAGCAGCCGACAGGGGGCGAAGGCCCTCCACTTT. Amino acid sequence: CASSRQGAKALHF.

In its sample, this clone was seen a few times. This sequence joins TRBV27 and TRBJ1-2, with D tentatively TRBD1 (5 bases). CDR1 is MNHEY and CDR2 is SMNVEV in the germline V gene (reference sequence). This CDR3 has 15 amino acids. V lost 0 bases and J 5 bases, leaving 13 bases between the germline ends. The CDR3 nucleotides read TGTGCCAGCAGTTTATCTGGCAGGGCGGAGTATGGCTACACCTTC. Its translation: CASSLSGRAEYGYTF.

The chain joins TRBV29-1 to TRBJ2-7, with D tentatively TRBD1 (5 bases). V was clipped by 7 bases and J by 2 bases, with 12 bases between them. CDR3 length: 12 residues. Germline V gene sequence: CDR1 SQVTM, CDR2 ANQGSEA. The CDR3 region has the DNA TGCAGCGCACAGGACCCCGCCTACGAGCAGTACTTC. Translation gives CSAQDPAYEQYF.

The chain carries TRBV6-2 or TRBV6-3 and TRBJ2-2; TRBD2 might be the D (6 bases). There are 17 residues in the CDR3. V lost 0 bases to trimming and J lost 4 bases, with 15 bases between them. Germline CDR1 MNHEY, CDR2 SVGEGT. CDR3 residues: CASSYSLADLSTGELFF. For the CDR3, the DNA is TGTGCCAGCAGTTACTCATTAGCGGATCTTAGCACCGGGGAGCTGTTTTTT.

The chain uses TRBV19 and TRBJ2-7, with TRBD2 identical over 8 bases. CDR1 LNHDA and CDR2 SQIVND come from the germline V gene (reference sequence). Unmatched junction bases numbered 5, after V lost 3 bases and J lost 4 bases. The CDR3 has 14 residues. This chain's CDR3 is CASSIGRGAYEQYF. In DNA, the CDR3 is TGTGCCAGTAGTATTGGGCGGGGGGCGTACGAGCAGTACTTC.

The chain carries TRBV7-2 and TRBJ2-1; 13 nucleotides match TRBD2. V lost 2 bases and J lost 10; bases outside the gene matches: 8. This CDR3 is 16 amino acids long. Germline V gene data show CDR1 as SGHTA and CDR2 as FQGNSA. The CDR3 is CASSLNGLAGASEQFF. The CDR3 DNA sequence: TGTGCCAGCAGCTTAAACGGACTAGCGGGAGCTAGCGAGCAGTTCTTC.